The 16 T cell receptor beta chains below were found in one sample sequenced in a study of CD8 T cells in ankylosing spondylitis. TCRdb re-called the 5' RACE reads with MiXCR, one entry per CDR3 protein. The table includes approximately 46,000 distinct CDR3 sequences, more than 9.5% detected once. What was sequenced was blood, either unsorted or a sorted T cell fraction (not recorded which). Source of these receptors: a male donor with ankylosing spondylitis or in good health (not recorded which).

This clonotype was detected many times. The chain employs TRBV27 and TRBJ1-2, with D hard to call. V was pared by 5 bases and J by 4 bases, with 11 bases between. Germline CDR1 and CDR2: MNHEY and SMNVEV (reference sequence). CDR3 length equals 13 residues. The CDR3 DNA reads as TGTGCCAGCAGTAACGACGGGTTCTATGGCTACACCTTC. This codes for CASSNDGFYGYTF.

There are many counts of this clonotype. This chain links TRBV6-1 with TRBJ1-2, with TRBD1 identical over 8 bases. The CDR3 runs 17 residues. Trimming removed 6 bases from V and 5 bases from J; junction bases left unmatched: 17. Germline V gives CDR1 MNHNS, CDR2 SASEGT. As DNA, the CDR3 is TGTGCCAGCAGCCCCGGGACAGGAGAACGAACAGGATATGGCTACACCTTC. It yields the protein CASSPGTGERTGYGYTF.

This clonotype was recorded many times. The chain is built from TRBV5-1 and TRBJ2-1, with D unresolved. Between the trimmed V and J ends, which lost 5 bases and 8 bases, there was a span of 8 bases. Germline values: CDR1 SGHRS, CDR2 YFSETQ. The CDR3 has 11 residues. CDR3 amino acids: CASSINYEQFF. In DNA form, the CDR3 reads TGCGCCAGCAGTATAAACTATGAGCAGTTCTTC.

In its sample, this clonotype was seen many times. An end of the junction does not agree with germline; a read error may underlie this. This sequence joins TRBV28 and TRBJ1-1; D is undetermined. The CDR3 spans 15 residues. In germline, CDR1 is MDHEN, CDR2 SYDVKM. The CDR3 DNA reads TGTGCCAGCAGCTTATTCCAGGACCTCGACACTGAAGCTTTCTTT. This gives the protein CASSLFQDLDTEAFF.

This clonotype appeared many times. The chain carries TRBV10-3 and TRBJ1-2, with 8 bases identical to TRBD1. CDR1 ENHRY and CDR2 SYGVKD come from the germline V gene. The CDR3 totals 15 residues. J was trimmed by 6 bases and V by 2 bases; bases with no gene match: 8. The chain's CDR3 is CAISERTGLGNGYTF. CDR3 bases: TGTGCCATCAGTGAGCGGACAGGGCTAGGGAATGGCTACACCTTC.

In its sample, this clonotype was seen a few times. One base away lies a much larger clone, so this may be a sequencing read error. The V gene is TRBV5-6, the J gene TRBJ2-3; the D gene is possibly TRBD1 (6 bases). The CDR3 spans 15 residues. Looked up from germline, CDR1 is SGHDT and CDR2 is YYEEEE. The CDR3 protein is CVSSATGGYTDTQYF. DNA of the CDR3: TGTGTCAGCAGCGCGACAGGAGGTTACACAGATACGCAGTATTTT.

This clonotype occurred many times. V usage is TRBV20-1 and J usage is TRBJ1-2, with D maybe TRBD1 (6 bases). Germline CDR1 reads DFQATT; CDR2 reads SNEGSKA (reference sequence). Trimming cost V 5 bases and J 0 bases, with 16 bases left between them. The CDR3 has 15 amino acids. CDR3 protein: CSALPTGLANYGYTF. The CDR3 coding sequence is TGCAGTGCTTTGCCAACAGGGCTAGCTAACTATGGCTACACCTTC.

This clonotype was counted at least ten times. The genes are TRBV6-5 and TRBJ2-2; D remains ambiguous. The CDR3 spans 16 residues. Germline V gives CDR1 MNHEY, CDR2 SVGAGI. Trimming pared 0 bases from V and 4 bases from J, leaving 12 bases between. CDR3 region: CASSYSRLRFTGELFF. The DNA of the CDR3 is TGTGCCAGCAGTTACTCCCGTTTGCGGTTCACCGGGGAGCTGTTTTTT.

This clonotype showed up many times. This rearrangement joins TRBV20-1 to TRBJ1-2; D remains unclear. From germline, CDR1 is DFQATT and CDR2 SNEGSKA (reference sequence). V was cut by 6 bases and J by 4 bases, with 15 bases left in between. The CDR3 is 13 residues long. The CDR3 reads CSAERSTGYGYTF. Here the CDR3 DNA reads TGCAGTGCCGAGAGGAGCACGGGCTATGGCTACACCTTC.

This clonotype was detected many times. The chain is built from TRBV2 and TRBJ2-3; the match to TRBD2 covers 7 bases. The V segment lost 4 bases and the J segment 5 bases; nucleotides outside the gene matches: 6. This CDR3 is 14 amino acids long. The V gene's germline CDR1 is SNHLY and CDR2 FYNNEI. The CDR3 DNA sequence: TGTGCCAGCAGTGCGGGCGGGGGAGGAGATACGCAGTATTTT. Translated: CASSAGGGGDTQYF.

This clonotype was counted at least ten times. The chain recombines TRBV28 with TRBJ1-1, with 8 nucleotides matching TRBD1. Germline CDR1 reads MDHEN; CDR2 reads SYDVKM. V lost 6 bases to trimming and J lost 4 bases; unmatched junction nucleotides: 7. The CDR3 is 14 amino acids. The CDR3 here is CASRSRGLGTEAFF. The CDR3 bases are TGTGCCAGCAGGAGCAGGGGGCTTGGCACTGAAGCTTTCTTT.

This clonotype was counted at least ten times. The chain carries TRBV3-1 and TRBJ2-3; TRBD2 is a possible D gene (6 bases). The CDR3 is made up of 15 amino acids. The ends were cut back, 5 bases at V and 6 bases at J, with 18 bases in the middle. In germline, CDR1 is LGHDT, CDR2 YNNKEL (reference sequence). CDR3 protein: CASSSSGSFGDTQYF. The CDR3, as DNA: TGTGCCAGCAGCTCGTCCGGGAGTTTCGGGGATACGCAGTATTTT.

The sample holds a few counts of this clonotype. The CDR3 reads CASSLSEQGWTGELFF. In DNA, the CDR3 is TGTGCCAGCAGCTTGAGTGAACAGGGGTGGACCGGGGAGCTGTTTTTT. The V and J genes are TRBV5-6 and TRBJ2-2, with 7 bases aligning to TRBD1. Losses at the gene ends were 1 base for V and 5 bases for J; bases not matched to a gene: 8. The CDR3 contains 16 residues. Germline values: CDR1 SGHDT, CDR2 YYEEEE.

This clonotype was observed at least ten times. This chain connects TRBV30 to TRBJ1-6; D unresolved. The germline gives CDR1 GTSNPN, CDR2 SVGIG (reference sequence). Trimming removed 0 bases at V and 11 bases at J, with 14 bases between. The CDR3 loop spans 14 amino acids. The CDR3 bases are TGTGCCTGGAGTGTAGTCACCGGGTTAGCACCCCTCCACTTT. Translation gives CAWSVVTGLAPLHF.

This clonotype occurred many times. V gene TRBV5-1 combines with J gene TRBJ2-6; D unresolved. CDR3 size: 15 residues. The germline V gene encodes CDR1 SGHRS and CDR2 YFSETQ. Trimming pared 5 bases from V and 1 base from J, leaving 10 bases between. The CDR3 DNA is TGCGCCAGCAGGGCGCAAGGGTCTGGGGCCAACGTCCTGACTTTC. Residues: CASRAQGSGANVLTF.

A few counts support this clonotype. The J gene is TRBJ2-2, the V gene TRBV12-3 or TRBV12-4, with D possibly matching TRBD1 (6 bases). This CDR3 has 16 residues. V was cut by 5 bases and J by 3 bases, with 16 bases left in between. CDR3: CASSPEGVPYTGELFF. The CDR3 nucleotides read TGTGCCAGCAGTCCAGAGGGGGTCCCCTACACCGGGGAGCTGTTTTTT.